The next 8 T cell receptor beta chains were all read from a single sample in a study of Ad26.COV2.S vaccination and SARS-CoV-2 variants. The protocol was immunoSEQ multiplex PCR, while the TCRdb copy is restricted to in-frame clones and leaves out a portion. The table includes hundreds of thousands of clones, 75% to 90% detected once. Treatment indicated: around 19 received Ad26.COV2.S at low or high dose, single or two shots; about 5 received placebo; per-sample allocation not given. At day 63 after the first vaccine or placebo injection, samples were drawn. The specimen comprised peripheral blood, sampled in a trial of Ad26.COV2.S vaccine versus placebo. The receptors were sampled from a person between 18 and 65 years old who received the Ad26.COV2.S COVID-19 vaccine or a placebo.

This clone was observed once. The V and J genes are TRBV18 and TRBJ1-4, with D maybe TRBD1 (6 bases). V was shortened by 0 bases and J by 7 bases, with 15 bases between the two germline ends. The CDR3 contains 16 residues. The germline gives CDR1 KGHSH, CDR2 LQKENI. CDR3 DNA: TGTGCCAGCTCACCACCCGGGGGCAGGGTTGGTGAAAAACTGTTTTTT. It specifies CASSPPGGRVGEKLFF. Filled out from reference TRBV18 and TRBJ1-4, the complete variable domain reads NAGVMQNPRHLVRRRGQEARLRCSPMKGHSHVYWYRQLPEEGLKFMVYLQKENIIDESGMPKERFSAEFPKEGPSILRIQQVVRGDSAAYFCASSPPGGRVGEKLFFGSGTQLSVL.

This clone was found once. The chain couples TRBV7-2 to TRBJ1-3, with a weak D call TRBD1 (6 bases). Trimming pared 4 bases from V and 4 bases from J, leaving 14 bases between. Germline CDR1 is SGHTA and CDR2 is FQGNSA. The CDR3 runs 15 residues. The CDR3 DNA follows: TGTGCCAGCAGCTCGGGTACAGGGTTCGGAAACACCATATATTTT. Translation: CASSSGTGFGNTIYF.

V and J are TRBV12-3 or TRBV12-4 and TRBJ2-7; D possibly corresponds to TRBD2 (7 bases). The CDR3 extends over 12 amino acids. Deletions cut 6 bases from V and 7 bases from J, with 13 bases between. The CDR3 DNA follows: TGTGCCAGCAGCCTAAGGGGGGGTGAGCAGTACTTC. Amino acids: CASSLRGGEQYF.

The V call is TRBV6-6, the J call TRBJ2-7; D call uncertain. Germline-derived CDR1 and CDR2 are MNHNY and SVGAGI (reference sequence). The V end was cut by 4 bases, the J end by 2 bases, with 6 bases between. The CDR3 length is 12 residues. Written as DNA, the CDR3 is TGTGCCAGCAGTTCGCCGACCTACGAGCAGTACTTC. This gives the protein CASSSPTYEQYF.

The sample holds one count of this clone. The rearrangement links TRBV18 to TRBJ1-2, with D possibly TRBD1 on 6 matching bases. Germline V gives CDR1 KGHSH, CDR2 LQKENI. The CDR3 covers 14 residues. Trimming cost V 0 bases and J 4 bases, with 9 bases left between them. This CDR3 is CASSPPSGAYGYTF. DNA for the CDR3: TGTGCCAGCTCACCACCTTCAGGGGCCTATGGCTACACCTTC.

The CDR3 spells CASSPGEGWGNTEAFF. For the CDR3, the DNA is TGTGCCAGCTCACCAGGGGAGGGATGGGGGAACACTGAAGCTTTCTTT. The gene calls are TRBV18 and TRBJ1-1, with D hard to call. The CDR3 covers 16 residues. The germline V and J ends were trimmed by 2 bases and 1 base, with 14 bases remaining between them. In germline, CDR1 is KGHSH, CDR2 LQKENI.

The chain recombines TRBV7-6 with TRBJ2-1, with a weak D call TRBD2 (5 bases). V was shortened by 5 bases and J by 0 bases, with 11 bases between the two germline ends. From germline, CDR1 is SGHVS and CDR2 FNYEAQ. The CDR3 length is 15 residues. This CDR3 reads CASSPTRGSYNEQFF. DNA of the CDR3: TGTGCCAGCAGCCCCACACGGGGCTCCTACAATGAGCAGTTCTTC.

The V and J genes are TRBV6-5 and TRBJ2-7, with 11 nucleotides matching TRBD1. Germline V CDR1 and CDR2: MNHEY, SVGAGI. The CDR3 consists of 14 residues. Trimming removed 10 bases from V and 3 bases from J; junction bases left unmatched: 8. The CDR3 sequence: CATRPGTGGYEQYF. CDR3 coding DNA: TGTGCCACGCGACCCGGGACAGGGGGCTACGAGCAGTACTTC.